Presented here are 22 T cell receptor beta chains from one specimen sequenced in a study of T cell responses to AZD1222 COVID-19 vaccine. Generated by immunoSEQ multiplex PCR, the TCRdb table keeps only in-frame clones and is missing some. The sample yields fewer than 100,000 clones, approximately 90% seen once. The material was peripheral blood, obtained 28 days after the second AZD1222 dose. The receptors stem from an adult who received the AZD1222 COVID-19 vaccine.

The chain employs TRBV6-5 and TRBJ2-3; TRBD2 is a possible D gene (5 bases). The V end was cut by 7 bases, the J end by 2 bases, with 10 bases between. The CDR3 runs 13 residues. Germline CDR1 is MNHEY and CDR2 is SVGAGI. The CDR3 DNA reads TGTGCCAGCAAAGAGGGAATCACAGATACGCAGTATTTT. It codes for CASKEGITDTQYF.

CDR3 in DNA: TGTGCTAGTGGTTTGGGTCTCGTGACGGAAGAGACCCAGTACTTC. This sequence encodes CASGLGLVTEETQYF. This chain connects TRBV12-5 to TRBJ2-5; D not certain. Per the germline V gene, CDR1 is LGHNT and CDR2 is FRNRAP. The length of the CDR3 is 15 residues. The ends were cut back, 1 base at V and 3 bases at J, with 12 bases in the middle. Combining the CDR3 with reference TRBV12-5 and TRBJ2-5 gives the whole variable domain DARVTQTPRHKVTEMGQEVTMRCQPILGHNTVFWYRQTMMQGLELLAYFRNRAPLDDSGMPKDRFSAEMPDATLATLKIQPSEPRDSAVYFCASGLGLVTEETQYFGPGTRLLVL.

The V and J genes are TRBV28 and TRBJ2-1; D may match TRBD1 or TRBD2 (6 bases each). Trimming removed 7 bases at V and 5 bases at J, with 27 bases between. The CDR3 is made up of 18 amino acids. The germline V gene encodes CDR1 MDHEN and CDR2 SYDVKM. The CDR3 is CASTRRRGPRTDHNEQFF. The CDR3 nucleotides are TGTGCCAGCACTCGTAGGAGGGGTCCCCGGACAGACCACAATGAGCAGTTCTTC.

This clone was observed at least ten times. The CDR3 loop is CASSSGQSNQPQHF. DNA of the CDR3: TGTGCCAGTAGTTCGGGACAGAGCAATCAGCCCCAGCATTTT. The genes are TRBV19 and TRBJ1-5; 7 bases fit TRBD1. The CDR3 has 14 residues. The V and J ends lost 5 bases and 1 base, in that order; junction bases with no gene match: 2. Germline lookup yields CDR1 LNHDA and CDR2 SQIVND (reference sequence).

The chain carries TRBV4-3 and TRBJ2-3, with TRBD2 identical over 9 bases. V lost 0 bases, J lost 4 bases, and 5 bases stayed unmatched. CDR3 length equals 16 residues. From germline, CDR1 is LGHNA and CDR2 YSLEER. The CDR3 nucleotides read TGCGCCAGCAGCCAAGATGGCGGGGGGGCGGCAGATACGCAGTATTTT. This codes for CASSQDGGGAADTQYF.

In DNA, the CDR3 is TGTGCCAGCAGCGGGTCCAGCGGGGTGTCCTACGAGCAGTACTTC. Translated: CASSGSSGVSYEQYF. The chain uses TRBV7-6 and TRBJ2-7; 7 bases align to TRBD2. Germline values: CDR1 SGHVS, CDR2 FNYEAQ. The CDR3 consists of 15 residues. The trim removed 5 bases at V and 1 base at J, leaving 8 bases unmatched.

The chain recombines TRBV6-5 with TRBJ2-7; D gene uncertain. V was clipped by 6 bases and J by 2 bases, with 11 bases between them. Germline CDR1 MNHEY, CDR2 SVGAGI. The CDR3 is 13 amino acids. The DNA of the CDR3 is TGTGCCAGCAGCCGCCCTGGCACCTACGAGCAGTACTTC. Translating gives CASSRPGTYEQYF.

The chain is built from TRBV30 and TRBJ2-2; 9 nucleotides agree with TRBD1. Germline loops: CDR1 GTSNPN, CDR2 SVGIG (reference sequence). The CDR3 consists of 16 residues. With V trimmed by 6 bases and J by 5 bases, 13 bases remained unmatched. As DNA, the CDR3 is TGTGCCTGCAACTTAGGAGCCGGGACAGGGACCGGGGAGCTGTTTTTT. Translating gives CACNLGAGTGTGELFF.

CDR3 residues: CASSPNNQGGSEQYF. CDR3 sequence (DNA): TGTGCCAGCAGCCCTAACAACCAGGGAGGGTCCGAGCAGTACTTC. The V and J genes are TRBV5-6 and TRBJ2-7, with TRBD2 matching over 7 bases. CDR1 SGHDT and CDR2 YYEEEE come from the germline V gene. Unmatched junction bases numbered 13, after V lost 4 bases and J lost 6 bases. The CDR3 loop spans 15 amino acids. The full variable domain, its missing parts supplied by reference TRBV5-6 and TRBJ2-7, is DAGVTQSPTHLIKTRGQQVTLRCSPKSGHDTVSWYQQALGQGPQFIFQYYEEEERQRGNFPDRFSGHQFPNYSSELNVNALLLGDSALYLCASSPNNQGGSEQYFGPGTRLTVT.

V is TRBV6-5 and J is TRBJ1-2; TRBD1 matches at 8 bases. This CDR3 contains 15 residues. The germline CDR1 and CDR2 sequences are MNHEY and SVGAGI. J lost 7 bases, V lost 6 bases, and 13 bases had no gene match. The CDR3 sequence is CASRALGQGGSGYTF. CDR3 DNA sequence: TGTGCCAGCAGGGCTCTCGGACAGGGAGGGAGTGGCTACACCTTC.

The CDR3 coding sequence is TGTGCCAGCAGTGAAGTTTTTTATGGCTACACCTTC. Translation gives CASSEVFYGYTF. This chain uses TRBV2 with TRBJ1-2; D is undetermined. Germline V gives CDR1 SNHLY, CDR2 FYNNEI. The CDR3 length is 12 residues. The V and J ends lost 1 base and 5 bases respectively, with 5 bases between them.

The sample holds one count of this clone. The rearrangement links TRBV30 to TRBJ1-6; D is ambiguous. CDR1 and CDR2 (germline): GTSNPN, SVGIG (reference sequence). The CDR3 extends over 15 amino acids. V was shortened by 4 bases and J by 0 bases, with 10 bases between the two germline ends. The CDR3 DNA sequence: TGTGCCTGGACCTCGACTAGCTCCTATAATTCACCCCTCCACTTT. Amino acid sequence: CAWTSTSSYNSPLHF. The full variable domain, its missing parts supplied by reference TRBV30 and TRBJ1-6, is SQTIHQWPATLVQPVGSPLSLECTVEGTSNPNLYWYRQAAGRGLQLLFYSVGIGQISSEVPQNLSASRPQDRQFILSSKKLLLSDSGFYLCAWTSTSSYNSPLHFGNGTRLTVT.

The sample holds a few counts of this clone. V is TRBV5-1 and J is TRBJ1-6; 9 bases are shared with TRBD1. This CDR3 region has 15 residues. V lost 5 bases, J lost 3 bases, and 3 bases stayed unmatched. CDR1 is SGHRS and CDR2 is YFSETQ in the germline V gene. The CDR3 bases are TGCGCCAGCAGAGTGGGACAGGGCTATAATTCACCCCTCCACTTT. It translates to CASRVGQGYNSPLHF. The full variable domain, its missing parts supplied by reference TRBV5-1 and TRBJ1-6, is KAGVTQTPRYLIKTRGQQVTLSCSPISGHRSVSWYQQTPGQGLQFLFEYFSETQRNKGNFPGRFSGRQFSNSRSEMNVSTLELGDSALYLCASRVGQGYNSPLHFGNGTRLTVT.

This sequence joins TRBV10-3 and TRBJ2-3; 8 bases fit TRBD2. The CDR3 has 15 amino acids. V was pared by 3 bases and J by 0 bases, with 2 bases of the junction left unmatched. Germline V CDR1 and CDR2: ENHRY, SYGVKD. CDR3 region: CAISDSGKSTDTQYF. CDR3 nucleotides: TGTGCCATCAGTGATAGCGGGAAGAGCACAGATACGCAGTATTTT.

The chain recombines TRBV4-3 with TRBJ1-2; D uncertain. The V gene's germline CDR1 is LGHNA and CDR2 YSLEER. The CDR3 consists of 14 residues. Trimming took 0 bases from V and 10 from J, leaving 15 bases between them. This CDR3 is CASSQDPQYGDYTF. The DNA for the CDR3 is TGCGCCAGCAGCCAAGATCCCCAGTACGGCGACTACACCTTC.

This clone has just a few counts. This sequence joins TRBV5-4 and TRBJ1-3; TRBD1 matches 7 bases. This CDR3 comprises 17 residues. Germline lookup yields CDR1 SGHNT and CDR2 YYREEE (reference sequence). V lost 0 bases and J lost 2; bases outside the gene matches: 8. CDR3 sequence reads: CASSLAEGARTGNTIYF. As DNA, the CDR3 is TGTGCCAGCAGCTTGGCAGAGGGGGCGCGGACTGGAAACACCATATATTTT.

The CDR3 nucleotides are TGTGCCAGCAGTTACGAGGGAAGCACCGGGGAGCTGTTTTTT. It encodes CASSYEGSTGELFF. The chain uses TRBV6-6 and TRBJ2-2, with D possibly matching TRBD2 (5 bases). Germline V lookup: CDR1 MNHNY, CDR2 SVGAGI (reference sequence). V was clipped by 2 bases and J by 4 bases, with 8 bases between them. CDR3 length equals 14 residues.

The rearrangement links TRBV19 to TRBJ1-5; 9 bases are shared with TRBD1. Per the germline V gene, CDR1 is LNHDA and CDR2 is SQIVND (reference sequence). Trimming removed 4 bases from V and 4 bases from J; junction bases left unmatched: 5. CDR3 length: 15 amino acids. The CDR3 spells CASSRDRAKNQPQHF. DNA of the CDR3: TGTGCCAGTAGTAGGGACAGGGCGAAGAATCAGCCCCAGCATTTT.

The chain recombines TRBV2 with TRBJ2-2; the D call may be TRBD1 or TRBD2 (7 bases each). Germline assignment: CDR1 SNHLY and CDR2 FYNNEI. The CDR3 runs to 14 residues. V lost 1 base to trimming and J lost 9 bases, with 12 bases between them. Here the CDR3 DNA reads TGTGCCAGCAGTGAAGGCAGGGGGGGACGGGAGCTGTTTTTT. It translates to CASSEGRGGRELFF.

The chain uses TRBV4-1 and TRBJ1-2; 7 bases agree with TRBD1. Germline V gene sequence: CDR1 MGHRA, CDR2 YSYEKL. The CDR3 runs 14 residues. The V gene end was trimmed by 7 bases and the J gene end by 6 bases; junction bases not matched to a gene: 11. CDR3 bases: TGCGCCAGCAACGGACAGGTCGGGTGGAATGGCTACACCTTC. As protein: CASNGQVGWNGYTF.

This chain joins TRBV7-2 and TRBJ2-7; D is unresolved. V shed 1 base and J shed 3 bases, with 13 bases lying between them. Germline loops: CDR1 SGHTA, CDR2 FQGNSA. The CDR3 is 15 residues long. This CDR3 is CASSLGFGSDYEQYF. The DNA of the CDR3 is TGTGCCAGCAGCTTAGGGTTTGGCAGCGACTACGAGCAGTACTTC.

This clone was observed once. This sequence joins TRBV28 and TRBJ1-3, with D unclear. The CDR3 consists of 13 residues. Germline V lookup: CDR1 MDHEN, CDR2 SYDVKM. The ends were cut back, 7 bases at V and 2 bases at J, with 9 bases in the middle. In DNA, the CDR3 is TGTGCCAGCAACTCTCTAGCTGGAAACACCATATATTTT. Translated: CASNSLAGNTIYF.